The following is a T cell receptor (beta chain) sequence with its context. In the authors' workflow: Amplification of reference gene primers provided the estimated nucleated cell counts. The repertoire was sequenced with immunoSEQ multiplex PCR; TCRdb's copy has only in-frame clones and lacks some. V and J calls and clone size are as listed in that table; D and trimming were resolved from the DNA. The sample has approximately 140,000 clones; roughly 90% are singletons. The germline gives CDR1 LNHDA, CDR2 SQIVND (reference sequence). V was cut by 5 bases and J by 2 bases, with 12 bases left in between. There are 15 residues in the CDR3. These data originate in a study of blood T cell repertoires in COVID-19. Overall study: Acute-phase and convalescent COVID-19 samples originated in the United States, Italy and Spain. PBMCs, B-cell-depleted T cells, or T cells provided the cDNA or gDNA that made up the material.

The source material was peripheral blood. The TCR originated in a woman in her fifties or sixties with active or convalescent COVID-19. The rearrangement joins TRBV19 to TRBJ2-2; possible D gene TRBD1, 7 bases. As DNA, the CDR3 is TGTGCCAGTAGTGCGGGACAGACTAACACCGGGGAGCTGTTTTTT. It translates to CASSAGQTNTGELFF.